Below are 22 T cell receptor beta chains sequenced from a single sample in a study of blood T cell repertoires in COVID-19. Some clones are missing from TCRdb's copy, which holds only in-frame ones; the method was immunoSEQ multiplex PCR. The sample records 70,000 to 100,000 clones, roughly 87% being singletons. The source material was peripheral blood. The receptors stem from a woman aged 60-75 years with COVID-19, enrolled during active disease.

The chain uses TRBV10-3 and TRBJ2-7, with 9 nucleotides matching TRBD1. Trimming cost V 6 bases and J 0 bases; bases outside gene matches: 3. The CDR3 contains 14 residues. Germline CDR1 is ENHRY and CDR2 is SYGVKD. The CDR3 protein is CAIRGTGSSYEQYF. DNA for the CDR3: TGTGCCATCAGGGGGACAGGGAGCTCCTACGAGCAGTACTTC.

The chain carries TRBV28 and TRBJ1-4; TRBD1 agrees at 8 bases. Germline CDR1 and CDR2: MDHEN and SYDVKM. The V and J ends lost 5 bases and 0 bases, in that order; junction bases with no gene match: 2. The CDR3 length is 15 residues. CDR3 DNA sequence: TGTGCCAGCAGTCTACAGGGGGCAACTAATGAAAAACTGTTTTTT. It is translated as CASSLQGATNEKLFF.

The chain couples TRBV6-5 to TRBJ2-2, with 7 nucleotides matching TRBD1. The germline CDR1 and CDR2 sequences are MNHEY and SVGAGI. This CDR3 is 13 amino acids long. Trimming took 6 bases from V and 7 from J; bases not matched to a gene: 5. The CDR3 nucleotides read TGTGCCAGCAGCCTTTACAGGGGCGGGGAGCTGTTTTTT. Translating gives CASSLYRGGELFF.

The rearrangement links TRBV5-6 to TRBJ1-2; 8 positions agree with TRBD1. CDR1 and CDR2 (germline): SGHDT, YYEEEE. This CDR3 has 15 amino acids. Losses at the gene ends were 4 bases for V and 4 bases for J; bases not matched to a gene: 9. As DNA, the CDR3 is TGTGCCAGCAGCATCTTCAGGGGGCGGACCTATGGCTACACCTTC. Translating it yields CASSIFRGRTYGYTF.

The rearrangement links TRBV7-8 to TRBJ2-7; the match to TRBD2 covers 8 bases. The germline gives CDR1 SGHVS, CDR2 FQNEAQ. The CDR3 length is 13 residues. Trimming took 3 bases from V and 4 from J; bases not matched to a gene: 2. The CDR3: CASSFGGGYEQYF. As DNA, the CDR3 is TGTGCCAGCAGCTTCGGGGGGGGATACGAGCAGTACTTC.

In DNA form, the CDR3 reads TGTGCCAGCAGCGGGACAGTCGGGGAGCTGTTTTTT. It is translated as CASSGTVGELFF. The V gene is TRBV11-3, the J gene TRBJ2-2; 7 nucleotides match TRBD1. The germline gives CDR1 SGHNT, CDR2 YENEEA. This CDR3 has 12 residues. V trimming: 5 bases; J trimming: 7 bases; junction bases outside the gene matches: 1.

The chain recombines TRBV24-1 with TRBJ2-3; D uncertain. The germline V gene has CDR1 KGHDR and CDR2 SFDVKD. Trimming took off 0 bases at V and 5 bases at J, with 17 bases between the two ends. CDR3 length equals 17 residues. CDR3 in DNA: TGTGCCACCAGTGATTTGGCTACAGAAGGCGCGTTAGATACGCAGTATTTT. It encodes CATSDLATEGALDTQYF.

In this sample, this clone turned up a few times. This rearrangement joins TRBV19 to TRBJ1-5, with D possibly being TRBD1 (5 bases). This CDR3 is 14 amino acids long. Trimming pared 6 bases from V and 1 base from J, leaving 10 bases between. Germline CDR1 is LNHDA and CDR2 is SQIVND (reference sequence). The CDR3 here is CASSDDRSNQPQHF. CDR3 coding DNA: TGTGCCAGTAGCGATGACAGAAGCAATCAGCCCCAGCATTTT.

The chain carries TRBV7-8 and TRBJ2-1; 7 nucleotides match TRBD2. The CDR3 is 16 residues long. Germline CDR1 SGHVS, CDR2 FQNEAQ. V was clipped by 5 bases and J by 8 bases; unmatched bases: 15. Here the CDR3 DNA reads TGTGCCAGCAGCGAATTGGCACGGGGAGGGTCGGATGAGCAGTTCTTC. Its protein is CASSELARGGSDEQFF.

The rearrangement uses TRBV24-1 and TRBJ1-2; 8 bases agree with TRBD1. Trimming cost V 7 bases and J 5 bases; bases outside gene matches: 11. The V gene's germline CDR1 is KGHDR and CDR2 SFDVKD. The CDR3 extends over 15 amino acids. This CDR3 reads CATRGGQGKRYGYTF. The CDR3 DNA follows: TGTGCCACCAGGGGCGGACAGGGCAAAAGATATGGCTACACCTTC.

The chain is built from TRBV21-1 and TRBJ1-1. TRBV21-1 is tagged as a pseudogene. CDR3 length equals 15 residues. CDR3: CASINLNSGNTEAFF. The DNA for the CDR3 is TGTGCCAGCATCAACCTTAATAGCGGGAACACTGAAGCTTTCTTT.

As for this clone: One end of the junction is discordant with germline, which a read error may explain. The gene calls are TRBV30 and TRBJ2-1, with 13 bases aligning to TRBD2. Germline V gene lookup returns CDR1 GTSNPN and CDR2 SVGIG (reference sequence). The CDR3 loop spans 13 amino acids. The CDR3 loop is CAWGGLAGAPRVF. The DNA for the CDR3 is TGTGCCTGGGGAGGACTAGCGGGGGCTCCCAGGGTCTTC.

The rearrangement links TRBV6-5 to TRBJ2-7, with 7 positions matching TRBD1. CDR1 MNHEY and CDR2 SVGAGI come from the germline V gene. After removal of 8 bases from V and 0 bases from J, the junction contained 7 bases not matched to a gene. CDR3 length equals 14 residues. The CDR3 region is CASHGTASSYEQYF. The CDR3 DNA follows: TGTGCCAGCCACGGGACAGCAAGCTCCTACGAGCAGTACTTC.

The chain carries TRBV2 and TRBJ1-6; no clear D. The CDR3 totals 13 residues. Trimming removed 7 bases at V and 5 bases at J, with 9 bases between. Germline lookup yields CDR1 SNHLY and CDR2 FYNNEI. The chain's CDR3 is CASTNSNNSPLHF. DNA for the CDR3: TGTGCCAGCACCAACTCGAATAATTCACCCCTCCACTTT.

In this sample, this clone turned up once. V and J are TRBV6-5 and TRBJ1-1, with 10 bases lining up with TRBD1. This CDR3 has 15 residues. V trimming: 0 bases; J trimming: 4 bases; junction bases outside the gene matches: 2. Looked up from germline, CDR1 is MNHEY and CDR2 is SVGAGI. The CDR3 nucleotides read TGTGCCAGCAGTTACTCGGGGACAGGGGTCACTGAAGCTTTCTTT. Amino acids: CASSYSGTGVTEAFF.

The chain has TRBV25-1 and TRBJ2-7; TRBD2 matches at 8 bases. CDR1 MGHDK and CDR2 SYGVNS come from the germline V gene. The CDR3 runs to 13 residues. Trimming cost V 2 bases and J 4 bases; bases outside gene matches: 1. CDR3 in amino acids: CASSERGGYEQYF. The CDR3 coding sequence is TGTGCCAGCAGTGAACGGGGGGGGTACGAGCAGTACTTC.

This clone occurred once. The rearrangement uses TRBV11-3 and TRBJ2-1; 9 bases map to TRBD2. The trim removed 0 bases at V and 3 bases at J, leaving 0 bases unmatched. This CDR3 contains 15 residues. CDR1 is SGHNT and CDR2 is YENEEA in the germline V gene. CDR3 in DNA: TGTGCCAGCAGCTTAGAGCGGGGGGGCTACAATGAGCAGTTCTTC. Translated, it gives CASSLERGGYNEQFF.

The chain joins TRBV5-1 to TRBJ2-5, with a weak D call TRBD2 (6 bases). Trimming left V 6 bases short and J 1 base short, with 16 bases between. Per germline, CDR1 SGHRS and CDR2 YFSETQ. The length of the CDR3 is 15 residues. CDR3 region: CASMGGGSPQETQYF. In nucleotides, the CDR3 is TGCGCCAGCATGGGGGGAGGTTCCCCCCAAGAGACCCAGTACTTC.

CDR3 protein: CASSPPRAGNTIYF. CDR3 bases: TGTGCCAGCAGCCCTCCCCGAGCTGGAAACACCATATATTTT. The chain carries TRBV7-9 and TRBJ1-3; D remains unclear. This CDR3 is built from 14 residues. CDR1 is SEHNR, CDR2 FQNEAQ, per germline (reference sequence). The germline V and J ends were trimmed by 5 bases and 2 bases, with 10 bases remaining between them.

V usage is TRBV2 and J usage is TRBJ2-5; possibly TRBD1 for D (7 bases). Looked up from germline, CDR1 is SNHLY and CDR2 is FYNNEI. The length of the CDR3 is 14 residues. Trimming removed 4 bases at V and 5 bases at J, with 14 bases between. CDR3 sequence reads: CASSGQGGRETQYF. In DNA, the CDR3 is TGTGCCAGCAGTGGCCAGGGGGGTAGGGAGACCCAGTACTTC.

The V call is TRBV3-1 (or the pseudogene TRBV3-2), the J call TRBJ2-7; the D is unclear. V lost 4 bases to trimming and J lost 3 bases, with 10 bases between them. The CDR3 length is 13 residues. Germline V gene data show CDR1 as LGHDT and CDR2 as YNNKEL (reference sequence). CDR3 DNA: TGTGCCAGCAGCCCCCGCAGGTTCTACGAGCAGTACTTC. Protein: CASSPRRFYEQYF.

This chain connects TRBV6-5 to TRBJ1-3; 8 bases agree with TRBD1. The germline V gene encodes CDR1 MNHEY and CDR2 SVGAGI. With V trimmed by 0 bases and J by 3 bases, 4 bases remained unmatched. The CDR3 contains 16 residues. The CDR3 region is CASSYSGGTGGNTIYF. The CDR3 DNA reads TGTGCCAGCAGTTACTCCGGAGGGACAGGTGGAAACACCATATATTTT.